This section outlines one T cell receptor (beta chain) sequence together with its context. The data derive from a study of CD8 T cells in ankylosing spondylitis. CDR1 is SGHVS and CDR2 is FNYEAQ in the germline V gene. Trimming stripped 0 bases from V and 3 bases from J, with 6 bases between. The CDR3 extends over 13 amino acids. One entry per CDR3 protein results from TCRdb running MiXCR on the 5' RACE reads. The sample has about 250,000 distinct CDR3 sequences, about 30% seen once. This clonotype was obtained from a male donor with ankylosing spondylitis or in good health (not recorded which). The sequenced sample consisted of blood, either unsorted or a sorted T cell fraction (not recorded which). This chain connects TRBV7-6 to TRBJ2-7; no clear D. The CDR3 spells CASSLAQNYEQYF. In DNA, the CDR3 is TGTGCCAGCAGCTTAGCCCAAAACTACGAGCAGTACTTC.